This T cell receptor beta chain appears in the sequencing data of a study of OX40 agonist ivuxolimab in advanced cancers. Study-wide context: Treatment received earlier with anti-PD-1, anti-PD-L1 or anti-CTLA-4 agents was allowed, and approximately 40% had some.

Patients were ruled out by autoimmune disease history or systemic immunosuppression. Some clones are missing from TCRdb's copy, which holds only in-frame ones; the method was immunoSEQ multiplex PCR. The sample has 45,000 to 50,000 clones, about three quarters seen once. The TCR sequence derives from an adult with an advanced solid tumor such as melanoma, head and neck, liver or kidney cancer. Sequencing was performed on CD4+ or CD8+ T cells sorted from blood, taken in a trial of the OX40 agonist ivuxolimab.

The CDR3 region is CASSPPGGQPQHF. The DNA for the CDR3 is TGTGCCAGTAGTCCACCGGGGGGTCAGCCCCAGCATTTT. The chain couples TRBV19 to TRBJ1-5; D might be TRBD1 (5 bases). Trimming stripped 5 bases from V and 6 bases from J, with 11 bases between. From germline, CDR1 is LNHDA and CDR2 SQIVND (reference sequence). The CDR3 runs to 13 residues. The full variable domain, in which reference TRBV19 and TRBJ1-5 provide the parts outside the CDR3, is DGGITQSPKYLFRKEGQNVTLSCEQNLNHDAMYWYRQDPGQGLRLIYYSQIVNDFQKGDIAEGYSVSREKKESFPLTVTSAQKNPTAFYLCASSPPGGQPQHFGDGTRLSIL.